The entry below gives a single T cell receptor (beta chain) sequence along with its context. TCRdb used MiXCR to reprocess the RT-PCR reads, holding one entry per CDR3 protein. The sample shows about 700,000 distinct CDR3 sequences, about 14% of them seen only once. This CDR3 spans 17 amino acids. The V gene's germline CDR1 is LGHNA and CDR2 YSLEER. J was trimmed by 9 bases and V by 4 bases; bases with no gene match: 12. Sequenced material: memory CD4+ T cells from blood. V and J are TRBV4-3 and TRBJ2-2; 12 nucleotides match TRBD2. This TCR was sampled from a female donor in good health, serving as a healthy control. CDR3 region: CASSPKSTSGRRRELFF. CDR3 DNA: TGCGCCAGCAGCCCCAAAAGTACTAGCGGGAGGAGGCGGGAGCTGTTTTTT.